These T cell receptor beta chains were read from a single sample in a study of CD8+ T cells in alopecia areata. Profiling relied on immunoSEQ multiplex PCR, and the TCRdb table lists in-frame clones only, not all of them. The table shows around 160,000 clones, with 60% occurring only once. Specimen: CD4+ T cells sorted from blood, collected at week 24, from a patient treated with tofacitinib. These receptors were collected from a human donor with alopecia areata. The CDR3 runs from the conserved cysteine through the conserved F or W. The D gene is left open where the match is weak. Clone size is given for some rows only: seen once, a few or many times, or a class if the clone is expanded.

D gene | J gene | V gene | CDR3 length | clone size | CDR3 DNA | CDR3 protein
- | TRBJ2-7 | TRBV29-1 | 11 | - | TGCAGCGTTCGGGCCTCGAGGGAGCAGTACTTC | CSVRASREQYF
- | TRBJ1-2 | TRBV5-8 | 17 | few | TGTGCCAGCAGCTTGAACATTCCCGACGGTTTGGACTATGGCTACACCTTC | CASSLNIPDGLDYGYTF
TRBD2 | TRBJ2-6 | TRBV7-2 | 18 | - | TGTGCCAGCAGCTTAGAACAGCGGGGTTCTTCTGGGGCCAACGTCCTGACTTTC | CASSLEQRGSSGANVLTF
TRBD2 | TRBJ2-5 | TRBV5-1 | 15 | - | TGCGCCAGCAGCCAAGGGACTAGCTTTCAAGAGACCCAGTACTTC | CASSQGTSFQETQYF
- | TRBJ1-2 | TRBV2 | 13 | - | TGTGCCAGCCTGTTCACAGCTACCTATGGCTACACCTTC | CASLFTATYGYTF
TRBD2 | TRBJ2-3 | TRBV7-9 | 16 | many | TGTGCCAGCAGCTTAACGGGGGGACGGCCCACAGATACGCAGTATTTT | CASSLTGGRPTDTQYF
- | TRBJ1-2 | TRBV29-1 | 19 | few | TGCAGCGTTGTCGAGGAGCTAAGAGACAGAGACCATTATAACTATGGCTACACCTTC | CSVVEELRDRDHYNYGYTF
TRBD1 | TRBJ1-1 | TRBV7-2 | 14 | - | TGTGCCAGCAGCACCGGGACAGGGAACACTGAAGCTTTCTTT | CASSTGTGNTEAFF
- | TRBJ2-2 | TRBV18 | 15 | - | TGTGCCAGCTCACCAAGGATGGGTGACACCGGGGAGCTGTTTTTT | CASSPRMGDTGELFF
- | TRBJ1-2 | TRBV6-5 | 14 | - | TGTGCCAGCAGTGATGGGACGGATTACTATGGCTACACCTTC | CASSDGTDYYGYTF
- | TRBJ2-3 | TRBV30 | 13 | once | TGTGCCTGGAATTTTCGGGGACCGGATACGCAGTATTTT | CAWNFRGPDTQYF
- | TRBJ2-7 | TRBV29-1 | 12 | once | TGCAGCGTTGGCGGTCGGTCATACGAGCAGTACTTC | CSVGGRSYEQYF
TRBD1 | TRBJ2-7 | TRBV29-1 | 11 | - | TGCAGCGCCCGGACAGGGAGCGAGCAGTACTTC | CSARTGSEQYF
- | TRBJ2-3 | TRBV7-9 | 14 | few | TGTGCCAGCAGCTCTGCTTGGGGCACAGATACGCAGTATTTT | CASSSAWGTDTQYF
- | TRBJ2-5 | TRBV20-1 | 11 | - | TGCAGTACCCAAAACGGGGAGACCCAGTACTTC | CSTQNGETQYF
- | TRBJ2-5 | TRBV7-9 | 13 | - | TGTGCCAGCAGGGCCCGGACCCCAGAGACCCAGTACTTC | CASRARTPETQYF
- | TRBJ2-7 | TRBV7-3 | 15 | few | TGTGCCAGCAGCTTAGTCCCGGGGGCCTCCTACGAGCAGTACTTC | CASSLVPGASYEQYF
TRBD1 | TRBJ2-5 | TRBV18 | 15 | - | TGTGCCAGCTCACCACGGGACAGGGTCCGAGAGACCCAGTACTTC | CASSPRDRVRETQYF
- | TRBJ1-6 | TRBV2 | 16 | - | TGTGCCAGCAGTGGGGAACCTCCGGGACTGAGCTCACCCCTCCACTTT | CASSGEPPGLSSPLHF
TRBD1 | TRBJ1-1 | TRBV29-1 | 14 | - | TGCAGCGTTGACTACAGGGGCAGGAACACTGAAGCTTTCTTT | CSVDYRGRNTEAFF
- | TRBJ2-7 | TRBV20-1 | 11 | - | TGCAGTGCTAGGGACGGCTACGAGCAGTACTTC | CSARDGYEQYF
- | TRBJ1-3 | TRBV10-3 | 14 | - | TGTGCCATCAGTGAACGAATAGCTGGAAACACCATATATTTT | CAISERIAGNTIYF
TRBD1 | TRBJ2-5 | TRBV29-1 | 13 | - | TGCAGCGTTGTGGGGACAGGGGGAGAGACCCAGTACTTC | CSVVGTGGETQYF
- | TRBJ1-2 | TRBV30 | 13 | - | TGTGCCTGGAGTGTATATGGCAGGGATGGCTACACCTTC | CAWSVYGRDGYTF
- | TRBJ1-1 | TRBV6-6 | 15 | - | TGTGCCAGCAGTTACCCGCAAATCATGAACACTGAAGCTTTCTTT | CASSYPQIMNTEAFF
- | TRBJ2-3 | TRBV7-3 | 14 | once | TGTGCCAGCAGCTTAAATAAGGGCACAGATACGCAGTATTTT | CASSLNKGTDTQYF
- | TRBJ2-3 | TRBV29-1 | 13 | few | TGCAGCGTTGCTGGAGTTGGCACAGATACGCAGTATTTT | CSVAGVGTDTQYF
- | TRBJ1-2 | TRBV23-1 | 18 | few | TGCGCCAGCAGTCAAATAGGAACCGGACAGACTACTAACTATGGCTACACCTTC | CASSQIGTGQTTNYGYTF
TRBD1 | TRBJ1-2 | TRBV7-2 | 14 | few | TGTGCCAGCAGCCCCCCGGAGGGGGCAGGTGGCTACACCTTC | CASSPPEGAGGYTF
- | TRBJ1-1 | TRBV5-6 | 15 | - | TGTGCCAGCAGCTTGGCACTAGGGGGGAACACTGAAGCTTTCTTT | CASSLALGGNTEAFF
- | TRBJ1-5 | TRBV6-5 | 13 | once | TGTGCCAGCACCGCGGACAGTAATCAGCCCCAGCATTTT | CASTADSNQPQHF
TRBD1 | TRBJ2-3 | TRBV29-1 | 13 | few | TGCAGCGCGGACTCAGGGGGAGAGGCCACGCAGTATTTT | CSADSGGEATQYF
- | TRBJ2-1 | TRBV4-1 | 11 | once | TGCGCCAGCAGCCAAGCCGAGAAGGAGTTCTTC | CASSQAEKEFF